The 24 T cell receptor beta chains given below trace back to one sample, sequenced in a study of regulatory T cells in long-lasting Graves disease. Time point meaning: persistent/refractory GD, antithyroid drugs over 5 years with positive TRAb. Following extraction of RNA from PBMCs, that RNA was used to make the TCR library. Relying on iRepertoire HTBI primers and Arm-PCR of CDR3 regions, the team built TCR beta libraries. TCRdb called the multiplex PCR reads again in MiXCR, with one record for every CDR3 protein. The table has roughly 490,000 distinct CDR3 sequences, 20% to 25% seen once; the top ten hold around 13%. Specimen: peripheral blood mononuclear cells (PBMCs), collected when the disease was refractory, from a patient treated with antithyroid drugs. The receptors shown here come from a female donor with Graves disease.

Ten or more counts support this clonotype. The genes are TRBV11-3 and TRBJ2-5; D is uncertain. The CDR3 sequence is 16 residues long. Germline CDR1 is SGHNT and CDR2 is YENEEA. V gave up 5 bases and J gave up 5 bases, with 21 bases separating them. This CDR3 is CASSVLGSPAFETQYF. CDR3 DNA: TGTGCCAGCAGCGTATTGGGATCTCCAGCTTTTGAGACCCAGTACTTC.

This clonotype was picked up a small number of times. The chain links TRBV25-1 to TRBJ1-5; D might be TRBD1 (6 bases). V was clipped by 5 bases and J by 0 bases, with 11 bases between them. Germline lookup yields CDR1 MGHDK and CDR2 SYGVNS. CDR3 size: 15 residues. CDR3 residues: CASSPWGHSNQPQHF. In DNA, the CDR3 is TGTGCCAGCAGTCCCTGGGGGCATAGCAATCAGCCCCAGCATTTT.

This clonotype has a count of ten or more. The chain has TRBV2 and TRBJ1-1, with D unresolved. Per germline, CDR1 SNHLY and CDR2 FYNNEI. Trimming stripped 0 bases from V and 1 base from J, with 18 bases between. The CDR3 has 18 residues. Written as DNA, the CDR3 is TGTGCCAGCAGTGAAGCAAGAGGCCCCCGGGGATCGAACACTGAAGCTTTCTTT. Its translation: CASSEARGPRGSNTEAFF.

This clonotype came up many times. CDR3 in amino acids: CASSDRGFGQPQHF. Here the CDR3 DNA reads TGTGCCAGCAGTGACAGGGGGTTCGGTCAGCCCCAGCATTTT. This chain links TRBV2 with TRBJ1-5; 7 positions agree with TRBD1. After removal of 3 bases from V and 6 bases from J, the junction contained 5 bases not matched to a gene. The CDR3 has 14 amino acids. The V gene's germline CDR1 is SNHLY and CDR2 FYNNEI.

V gene TRBV28 combines with J gene TRBJ2-2; no firm D call. The CDR3 runs 11 residues. CDR1 and CDR2 from the germline V gene are MDHEN and SYDVKM. The germline V and J ends were trimmed by 3 bases and 13 bases, with 9 bases remaining between them. The CDR3 coding sequence is TGTGCCAGCAGTTTGGGCACCTGGCTGTTTTTT. Translating gives CASSLGTWLFF.

The genes are TRBV28 and TRBJ2-3, with D unclear. Trimming shortened V by 3 bases and J by 2 bases, and 24 bases separated the two germline ends. Germline V gene lookup returns CDR1 MDHEN and CDR2 SYDVKM. The CDR3 consists of 19 residues. DNA of the CDR3: TGTGCCAGCAGTTTTTGGACGGCCCAAGGCCAATTTCACACAGATACGCAGTATTTT. Translation: CASSFWTAQGQFHTDTQYF. The full variable domain, its missing parts supplied by reference TRBV28 and TRBJ2-3, is DVKVTQSSRYLVKRTGEKVFLECVQDMDHENMFWYRQDPGLGLRLIYFSYDVKMKEKGDIPEGYSVSREKKERFSLILESASTNQTSMYLCASSFWTAQGQFHTDTQYFGPGTRLTVL.

The rearrangement uses TRBV3-1 and TRBJ2-7; tentative D call: TRBD2 (5 bases). V gave up 3 bases and J gave up 3 bases, with 15 bases separating them. Germline V gene sequence: CDR1 LGHDT, CDR2 YNNKEL (reference sequence). The CDR3 is 15 amino acids. DNA for the CDR3: TGTGCCAGCAGCCATTCAGGCCGGGGAAACTACGAGCAGTACTTC. Encoded protein: CASSHSGRGNYEQYF.

The chain employs TRBV10-3 and TRBJ1-6, with 8 bases fitting TRBD1. V shed 10 bases and J 5 bases; nucleotides not matched to a gene: 7. This CDR3 has 14 amino acids. Germline lookup yields CDR1 ENHRY and CDR2 SYGVKD. This chain's CDR3 is CATQPTGDNSPLHF. Written as DNA, the CDR3 is TGTGCCACCCAACCGACAGGGGATAATTCACCCCTCCACTTT.

A remark on this clonotype: A much more abundant neighbour one base away suggests this may be a read error. This chain uses TRBV7-3 with TRBJ1-2, with unresolved D. V lost 2 bases and J 9 bases, leaving 13 bases between the germline ends. The CDR3 is made up of 13 amino acids. The germline CDR1 and CDR2 sequences are SGHTA and FQGTGA. The CDR3 protein is CASSLSQKDSYTF. CDR3 in DNA: TGTGCCAGCAGCTTATCACAGAAGGATAGCTACACCTTC.

This clonotype has at least ten counts. V is TRBV28 and J is TRBJ1-3, with D perhaps matching TRBD1 (5 bases). Germline V lookup: CDR1 MDHEN, CDR2 SYDVKM. The ends were cut back, 7 bases at V and 0 bases at J, with 13 bases in the middle. CDR3 length: 15 residues. The CDR3 spells CASTPDSRSGNTIYF. CDR3 bases: TGTGCCAGCACCCCTGACAGCCGCTCTGGAAACACCATATATTTT.

This clonotype was found many times. The CDR3 sequence: CSARPQETQYF. The CDR3 bases are TGCAGTGCTAGACCCCAAGAGACCCAGTACTTC. This chain connects TRBV20-1 to TRBJ2-5; D not certain. The CDR3 consists of 11 residues. Germline values: CDR1 DFQATT, CDR2 SNEGSKA (reference sequence). V lost 2 bases and J lost 1, with 2 bases in between.

The chain combines TRBV6-5 with TRBJ2-1; 8 positions match TRBD2. The CDR3 contains 15 residues. V trimming: 1 base; J trimming: 9 bases; junction bases outside the gene matches: 8. Germline CDR1 reads MNHEY; CDR2 reads SVGAGI. CDR3 coding DNA: TGTGCCAGCAGTTACTACGGGGGGGCAGAGAGTGAGCAGTTCTTC. The encoded protein is CASSYYGGAESEQFF.

This clonotype appeared a few times. This chain connects TRBV19 to TRBJ1-1; D is possibly TRBD1 (6 bases). The CDR3 has 15 residues. V was trimmed by 4 bases and J by 5 bases, leaving 17 bases between them. Germline-derived CDR1 and CDR2 are LNHDA and SQIVND (reference sequence). The CDR3 region is CASSTPAGGRTEAFF. CDR3 in DNA: TGTGCCAGTAGTACCCCTGCGGGGGGGCGGACTGAAGCTTTCTTT.

In its sample, this clonotype was seen many times. The J gene is TRBJ2-7, the V gene TRBV28; D remains unclear. In germline, CDR1 is MDHEN, CDR2 SYDVKM. The CDR3 sequence is 12 residues long. V gave up 2 bases and J gave up 9 bases, with 11 bases separating them. The CDR3: CASSLDRFGQYF. The CDR3 nucleotides read TGTGCCAGCAGTTTAGACCGGTTCGGGCAGTACTTC. Looking up the rest from reference TRBV28 and TRBJ2-7 gives the full variable domain: DVKVTQSSRYLVKRTGEKVFLECVQDMDHENMFWYRQDPGLGLRLIYFSYDVKMKEKGDIPEGYSVSREKKERFSLILESASTNQTSMYLCASSLDRFGQYFGPGTRLTVT.

This clonotype occurred many times. The rearrangement joins TRBV12-3 or TRBV12-4 to TRBJ2-5; either TRBD1 or TRBD2 may supply D (6 bases each). CDR3 length: 18 residues. Trimming took off 4 bases at V and 5 bases at J, with 26 bases between the two ends. The CDR3 sequence is CASSSRDKGRWYPETQYF. CDR3 coding DNA: TGTGCCAGCAGTTCCCGGGACAAAGGGAGGTGGTATCCGGAGACCCAGTACTTC.

Of note for this clonotype: This clone may be a read error of a much larger clone one base away. The J gene is TRBJ1-2, the V gene TRBV2, with D tentatively TRBD1 (6 bases). V was pared by 3 bases and J by 3 bases, with 14 bases between. Germline V lookup: CDR1 SNHLY, CDR2 FYNNEI. This CDR3 contains 15 residues. CDR3 in DNA: TGTGCCAGCAGTGAGGATCCAGGGGATTACTATGGCTACACCTTC. It specifies CASSEDPGDYYGYTF.

This chain connects TRBV20-1 to TRBJ2-1; 15 bases are a match to TRBD2. This CDR3 is 20 amino acids long. Germline CDR1 reads DFQATT; CDR2 reads SNEGSKA (reference sequence). Unmatched junction bases numbered 12, after V lost 3 bases and J lost 0 bases. The CDR3, as DNA: TGCAGTGCTAGGGGGGTCGGGACTAGCGGGGGGATAAGCTCCTACAATGAGCAGTTCTTC. Protein sequence: CSARGVGTSGGISSYNEQFF.

This clonotype appeared many times. The chain joins TRBV30 to TRBJ1-1; the D is unclear. Trimming cost V 1 base and J 1 base, with 4 bases left between them. From germline, CDR1 is GTSNPN and CDR2 SVGIG (reference sequence). The CDR3 has 12 residues. This CDR3 reads CAWSEENTEAFF. CDR3 nucleotide sequence: TGTGCCTGGAGTGAGGAGAACACTGAAGCTTTCTTT.

J is TRBJ2-7 and V is TRBV30; a possible D gene is TRBD1 (6 bases). Germline-derived CDR1 and CDR2 are GTSNPN and SVGIG (reference sequence). This CDR3 comprises 12 residues. Trimming stripped 5 bases from V and 3 bases from J, with 11 bases between. In nucleotides, the CDR3 is TGTGCCTGGCGACAGGTAGGCTACGAGCAGTACTTC. This sequence encodes CAWRQVGYEQYF.

This clonotype was observed a few times. The chain is built from TRBV19 and TRBJ1-1, with 8 bases fitting TRBD1. V trimming: 3 bases; J trimming: 5 bases; junction bases outside the gene matches: 8. The CDR3 runs 15 residues. Looked up from germline, CDR1 is LNHDA and CDR2 is SQIVND (reference sequence). CDR3 in DNA: TGTGCCAGTAGTATCGGGCAGGGGGCCAGGACTGAAGCTTTCTTT. Its translation is CASSIGQGARTEAFF.

This clonotype has only a few counts. This sequence joins TRBV14 and TRBJ1-6, with D unclear. The V end was cut by 1 base, the J end by 0 bases, with 4 bases between. CDR3 length equals 15 residues. Germline values: CDR1 SGHDN, CDR2 FVKESK. Here the CDR3 reads CASSQGYSYNSPLHF. CDR3 DNA: TGTGCCAGCAGCCAAGGGTACTCCTATAATTCACCCCTCCACTTT.

Ten or more counts support this clonotype. This sequence joins TRBV5-1 and TRBJ1-2; possibly TRBD1 for D (5 bases). Deletions cut 2 bases from V and 2 bases from J, with 10 bases between. CDR1 SGHRS and CDR2 YFSETQ come from the germline V gene. The CDR3 covers 14 residues. The CDR3 loop is CASSFGATNYGYTF. For the CDR3, the DNA is TGCGCCAGCAGCTTCGGGGCCACAAACTATGGCTACACCTTC. Variable domain in full (rest from reference TRBV5-1 and TRBJ1-2): KAGVTQTPRYLIKTRGQQVTLSCSPISGHRSVSWYQQTPGQGLQFLFEYFSETQRNKGNFPGRFSGRQFSNSRSEMNVSTLELGDSALYLCASSFGATNYGYTFGSGTRLTVV.

This clonotype has a handful of counts. The genes are TRBV19 and TRBJ1-4; D is perhaps TRBD1 (5 bases). The V end lost 3 bases, the J end lost 1 base, and 15 bases lay between the germline ends. Germline V lookup: CDR1 LNHDA, CDR2 SQIVND (reference sequence). The CDR3 covers 17 residues. For the CDR3, the DNA is TGTGCCAGTAGTATCGGGACGGTGTGGGTAACTAATGAAAAACTGTTTTTT. Protein sequence: CASSIGTVWVTNEKLFF.

This clonotype was observed a few times. The genes are TRBV7-2 and TRBJ2-1, with 7 bases fitting TRBD2. Germline V gene lookup returns CDR1 SGHTA and CDR2 FQGNSA. The CDR3 runs to 15 residues. V shed 1 base, J shed 10 bases, and the junction held 10 bases outside the gene matches. CDR3 amino acids: CASSLVPGVGGEQFF. As DNA, the CDR3 is TGTGCCAGCAGCTTAGTCCCGGGAGTGGGAGGGGAGCAGTTCTTC.